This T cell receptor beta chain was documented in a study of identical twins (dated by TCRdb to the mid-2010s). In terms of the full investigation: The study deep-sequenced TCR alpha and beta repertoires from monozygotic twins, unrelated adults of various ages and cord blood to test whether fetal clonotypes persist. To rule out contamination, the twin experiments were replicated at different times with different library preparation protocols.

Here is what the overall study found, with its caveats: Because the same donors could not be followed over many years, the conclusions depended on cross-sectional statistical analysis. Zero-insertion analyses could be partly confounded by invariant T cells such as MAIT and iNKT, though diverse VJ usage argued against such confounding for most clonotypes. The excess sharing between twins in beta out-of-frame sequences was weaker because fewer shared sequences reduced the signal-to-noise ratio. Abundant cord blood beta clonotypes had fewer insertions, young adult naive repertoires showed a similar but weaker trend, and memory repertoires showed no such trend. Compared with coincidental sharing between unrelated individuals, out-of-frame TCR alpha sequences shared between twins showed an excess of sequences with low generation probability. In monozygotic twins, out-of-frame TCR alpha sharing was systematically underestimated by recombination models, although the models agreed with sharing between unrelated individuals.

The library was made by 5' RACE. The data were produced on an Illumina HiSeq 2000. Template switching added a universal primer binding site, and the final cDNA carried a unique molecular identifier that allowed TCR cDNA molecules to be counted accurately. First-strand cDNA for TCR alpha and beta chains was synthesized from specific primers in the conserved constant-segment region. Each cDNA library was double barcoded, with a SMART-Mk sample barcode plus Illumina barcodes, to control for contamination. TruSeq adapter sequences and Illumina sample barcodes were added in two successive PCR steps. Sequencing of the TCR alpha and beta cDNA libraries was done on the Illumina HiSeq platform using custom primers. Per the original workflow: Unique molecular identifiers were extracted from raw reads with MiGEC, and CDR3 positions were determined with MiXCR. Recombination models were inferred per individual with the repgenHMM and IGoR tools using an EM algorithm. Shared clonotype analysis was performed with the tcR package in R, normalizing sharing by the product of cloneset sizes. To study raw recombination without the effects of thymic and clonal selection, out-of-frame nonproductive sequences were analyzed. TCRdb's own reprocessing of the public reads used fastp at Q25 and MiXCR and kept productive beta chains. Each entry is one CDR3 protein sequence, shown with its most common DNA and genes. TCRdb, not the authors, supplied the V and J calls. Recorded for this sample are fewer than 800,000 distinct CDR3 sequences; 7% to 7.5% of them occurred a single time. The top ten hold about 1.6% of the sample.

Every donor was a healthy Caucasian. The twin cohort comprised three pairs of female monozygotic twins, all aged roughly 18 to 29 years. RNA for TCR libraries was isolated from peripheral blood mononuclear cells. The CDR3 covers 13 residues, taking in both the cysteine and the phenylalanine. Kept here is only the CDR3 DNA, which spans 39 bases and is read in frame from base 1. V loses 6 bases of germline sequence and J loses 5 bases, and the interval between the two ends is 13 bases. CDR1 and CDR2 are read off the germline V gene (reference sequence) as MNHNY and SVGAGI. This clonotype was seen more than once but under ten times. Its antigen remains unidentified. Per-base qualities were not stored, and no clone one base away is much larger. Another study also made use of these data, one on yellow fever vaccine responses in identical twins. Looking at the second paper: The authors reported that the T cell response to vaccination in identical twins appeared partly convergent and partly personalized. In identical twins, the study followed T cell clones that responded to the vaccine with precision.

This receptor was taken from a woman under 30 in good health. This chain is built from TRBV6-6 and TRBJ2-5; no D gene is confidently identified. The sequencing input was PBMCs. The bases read TGTGCCAGCAGCCATGGGGAAAAGGAGACCCAGTACTTC. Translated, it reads CASSHGEKETQYF.